Reported below is one T cell receptor beta chain. The data originate from a study of blood T cell repertoires in COVID-19. Assay used: immunoSEQ multiplex PCR; TCRdb lists only in-frame clones, some missing. The top ten hold 2.5% to 3% of the sample, which has 350,000 to 400,000 clones, roughly nine tenths seen once. Among Cohort 3 donors, those recovered had two negative PCRs, clearance, or symptom resolution. The sequencing input was PBMCs or T cells enriched from blood (not recorded which). The receptor was derived from a woman younger than 45 who had recovered from COVID-19.

The chain's CDR3 is CSADGLADFYNEQFF. CDR3 DNA sequence: TGCAGCGCCGACGGGTTAGCGGATTTTTACAATGAGCAGTTCTTC. The chain uses TRBV29-1 and TRBJ2-1; D might be TRBD2 (6 bases). Deletions cut 7 bases from V and 4 bases from J, with 20 bases between. The CDR3 contains 15 residues. Germline-derived CDR1 and CDR2 are SQVTM and ANQGSEA.